The next 28 T cell receptor beta chains were all read from a single sample in a study of T cells after yellow fever vaccination. TCRdb itself ran the 5' RACE reads through MiXCR, one entry per CDR3 protein. The sample records roughly 190,000 distinct CDR3 sequences, about 11% being singletons. This material consisted of CD8+ T cells sorted from PBMCs, taken 15 days after the yellow fever booster vaccination. These receptors all stem from a man aged 18 to 30 who received the YFV17D yellow fever vaccine.

The rearrangement uses TRBV4-2 and TRBJ2-3, with 7 nucleotides matching TRBD2. The germline V gene has CDR1 LGHNA and CDR2 YNFKEQ. This CDR3 has 16 residues. After removal of 2 bases from V and 1 base from J, the junction contained 6 bases not matched to a gene. The CDR3 here is CASSQPPLAGTDTQYF. The CDR3 DNA sequence: TGTGCCAGCAGCCAACCCCCTCTAGCGGGCACAGATACGCAGTATTTT.

This clonotype was seen repeatedly, ten times or more. The gene calls are TRBV4-2 and TRBJ2-1; D ambiguous. The CDR3 spans 16 residues. The germline gives CDR1 LGHNA, CDR2 YNFKEQ. Trimming took 0 bases from V and 3 from J, leaving 12 bases between them. The CDR3 DNA follows: TGTGCCAGCAGCCAAGATCACTCTACCGGCTACAATGAGCAGTTCTTC. Protein product: CASSQDHSTGYNEQFF.

In its sample, this clonotype was seen many times. J is TRBJ2-7 and V is TRBV28, with TRBD1 identical over 10 bases. The CDR3 is 15 residues long. Per germline, CDR1 MDHEN and CDR2 SYDVKM. Losses at the gene ends were 2 bases for V and 3 bases for J; bases not matched to a gene: 4. The CDR3 protein is CASSLGDRGIYEQYV. The CDR3 nucleotides are TGTGCCAGCAGTTTAGGGGACAGGGGTATCTACGAGCAGTACGTC.

This clonotype showed up just a few times. J is TRBJ2-1 and V is TRBV6-5; no reliable D call. This CDR3 contains 16 residues. CDR1 and CDR2 from the germline V gene are MNHEY and SVGAGI. Trimming pared 0 bases from V and 0 bases from J, leaving 9 bases between. CDR3 loop: CASSYSVQSSYNEQFF. The DNA of the CDR3 is TGTGCCAGCAGTTACTCGGTCCAAAGCTCCTACAATGAGCAGTTCTTC.

This chain joins TRBV19 and TRBJ1-1, with D possibly being TRBD1 (5 bases). There are 15 residues in the CDR3. The ends were cut back, 5 bases at V and 4 bases at J, with 17 bases in the middle. Per germline, CDR1 LNHDA and CDR2 SQIVND (reference sequence). Written as DNA, the CDR3 is TGTGCCAGTAGTGTCCTCCAGGGATGGGGCACTGAAGCTTTCTTT. Translating it yields CASSVLQGWGTEAFF.

The V gene is TRBV28, the J gene TRBJ2-2, with D tentatively TRBD2 (5 bases). Germline CDR1 reads MDHEN; CDR2 reads SYDVKM. V was cut by 6 bases and J by 1 base, with 9 bases left in between. The CDR3 has 14 amino acids. CDR3 sequence reads: CASSRTWNTGELFF. DNA of the CDR3: TGTGCCAGCAGCCGGACTTGGAACACCGGGGAGCTGTTTTTT. The full variable domain, its missing parts supplied by reference TRBV28 and TRBJ2-2, is DVKVTQSSRYLVKRTGEKVFLECVQDMDHENMFWYRQDPGLGLRLIYFSYDVKMKEKGDIPEGYSVSREKKERFSLILESASTNQTSMYLCASSRTWNTGELFFGEGSRLTVL.

This clonotype has ten or more counts. The chain uses TRBV20-1 and TRBJ2-3, with D perhaps being TRBD1 or TRBD2 (5 bases each). Looked up from germline, CDR1 is DFQATT and CDR2 is SNEGSKA (reference sequence). V was trimmed by 6 bases and J by 3 bases, leaving 19 bases between them. This CDR3 is built from 15 residues. CDR3 sequence reads: CSASLAGSGTDTQYF. CDR3 nucleotide sequence: TGCAGTGCCTCCCTGGCAGGGTCGGGGACAGATACGCAGTATTTT.

This clonotype was counted a few times. The rearrangement joins TRBV10-3 to TRBJ2-5; 8 nucleotides align to TRBD1. The CDR3 runs 15 residues. The J segment lost 6 bases and the V segment lost 3 bases, leaving 9 bases of the junction unmatched. CDR1 ENHRY and CDR2 SYGVKD come from the germline V gene. The CDR3 loop reads CAISDGQGPVKTQYF. The DNA for the CDR3 is TGTGCCATCAGTGACGGACAGGGCCCCGTAAAGACCCAGTACTTC.

A few counts support this clonotype. V is TRBV6-5 and J is TRBJ2-1, with a tentative D call TRBD1 (6 bases). CDR1 is MNHEY, CDR2 SVGAGI, per germline. Trimming cost V 5 bases and J 10 bases, with 9 bases left between them. The CDR3 length is 11 residues. CDR3 nucleotide sequence: TGTGCCAGCAGTGCCAGGGGCGAGCAGTTCTTC. This translates into CASSARGEQFF.

V and J are TRBV2 and TRBJ2-2; no clear D gene. In germline, CDR1 is SNHLY, CDR2 FYNNEI. This CDR3 is 13 amino acids long. Between the trimmed V and J ends, which lost 7 bases and 3 bases, there was a span of 9 bases. The CDR3 reads CASNSGYTGELFF. For the CDR3, the DNA is TGTGCCAGCAATTCCGGATACACCGGGGAGCTGTTTTTT.

This rearrangement joins TRBV4-1 to TRBJ2-2; D not resolved. Germline V CDR1 and CDR2: MGHRA, YSYEKL. The ends were cut back, 1 base at V and 2 bases at J, with 8 bases in the middle. This CDR3 is built from 15 residues. The CDR3 region is CASSQVGSNTGELFF. The CDR3 nucleotides are TGCGCCAGCAGCCAAGTTGGCAGTAACACCGGGGAGCTGTTTTTT.

This clonotype was counted at least ten times. CDR3 in amino acids: CASSLVSRNQETQYF. The CDR3 DNA reads TGCGCCAGCAGCTTGGTGAGCAGGAACCAAGAGACCCAGTACTTC. The rearrangement joins TRBV5-1 to TRBJ2-5; D is unclear. This CDR3 has 15 amino acids. Trimming left V 0 bases short and J 0 bases short, with 9 bases between. Germline V gives CDR1 SGHRS, CDR2 YFSETQ.

This clonotype has only a few counts. V is TRBV27 and J is TRBJ1-2; weak D call: TRBD1 (5 bases). CDR3 size: 13 residues. V was shortened by 3 bases and J by 4 bases, with 9 bases between the two germline ends. In germline, CDR1 is MNHEY, CDR2 SMNVEV (reference sequence). CDR3 DNA: TGTGCCAGCAGTTTTGGGGGGGTCTATGGCTACACCTTC. This translates into CASSFGGVYGYTF.

The chain links TRBV7-2 to TRBJ2-5; possibly TRBD1 or TRBD2 for D (7 bases each). The CDR3 is 15 amino acids. Trimming cost V 0 bases and J 2 bases, with 10 bases left between them. CDR1 and CDR2 (germline): SGHTA, FQGNSA. This CDR3 is CASSLARGGQETQYF. The CDR3 DNA reads TGTGCCAGCAGCTTAGCCAGGGGGGGACAAGAGACCCAGTACTTC. The full variable domain, rest sourced from reference TRBV7-2 and TRBJ2-5, is GAGVSQSPSNKVTEKGKDVELRCDPISGHTALYWYRQSLGQGLEFLIYFQGNSAPDKSGLPSDRFSAERTGGSVSTLTIQRTQQEDSAVYLCASSLARGGQETQYFGPGTRLLVL.

V is TRBV20-1 and J is TRBJ2-1, with TRBD2 matching 12 bases. The J segment lost 9 bases and the V segment lost 5 bases, leaving 11 bases of the junction unmatched. CDR3 length equals 15 residues. Germline V gene lookup returns CDR1 DFQATT and CDR2 SNEGSKA (reference sequence). The CDR3 loop is CSAPRLAGGLGEQFF. The CDR3 DNA is TGCAGTGCTCCGAGGCTAGCGGGGGGGCTTGGTGAGCAGTTCTTC.

This clonotype came up many times. The V and J genes are TRBV19 and TRBJ1-2, with no clear D. There are 10 residues in the CDR3. Germline V CDR1 and CDR2: LNHDA, SQIVND (reference sequence). V was pared by 5 bases and J by 11 bases, with 9 bases between. CDR3 loop: CASSAGSYTF. CDR3 coding DNA: TGTGCCAGTAGTGCCGGTAGTTACACCTTC.

The rearrangement joins TRBV28 to TRBJ1-5, with TRBD1 matching 9 bases. Germline V gives CDR1 MDHEN, CDR2 SYDVKM. The CDR3 sequence is 14 residues long. The V and J ends lost 6 bases and 15 bases, in that order; junction bases with no gene match: 15. The CDR3 region is CASRTQGAKMGWHF. CDR3 bases: TGTGCCAGCAGGACACAGGGGGCTAAGATGGGGTGGCATTTT.

This clonotype was detected only a few times. This rearrangement joins TRBV9 to TRBJ2-1, with D perhaps TRBD1 or TRBD2 (5 bases each). Trimming stripped 3 bases from V and 4 bases from J, with 14 bases between. This CDR3 contains 15 residues. CDR1 SGDLS and CDR2 YYNGEE come from the germline V gene. CDR3 coding DNA: TGTGCCAGCAGCGGGGGACCCACGGGGTACAATGAGCAGTTCTTC. Protein: CASSGGPTGYNEQFF.

This clonotype was counted between two and nine times. The rearrangement links TRBV20-1 to TRBJ1-3; D unresolved. The CDR3 is 14 amino acids. Germline lookup yields CDR1 DFQATT and CDR2 SNEGSKA (reference sequence). V lost 3 bases and J 2 bases, leaving 11 bases between the germline ends. The CDR3 nucleotides are TGCAGTGCTAGGACCCTGGACCCTGGAAACACCATATATTTT. The encoded protein is CSARTLDPGNTIYF.

In this sample, this clonotype turned up a few times. The J gene is TRBJ1-1, the V gene TRBV24-1, with D unclear. Germline loops: CDR1 KGHDR, CDR2 SFDVKD. The CDR3 has 13 amino acids. The V end lost 7 bases, the J end lost 3 bases, and 11 bases lay between the germline ends. CDR3 DNA sequence: TGTGCCACCAGCGACTTGGGTGACACTGAAGCTTTCTTT. This gives the protein CATSDLGDTEAFF.

This clonotype was observed a handful of times. The V call is TRBV15, the J call TRBJ2-1; possible D gene TRBD1, 5 bases. The ends were cut back, 4 bases at V and 10 bases at J, with 11 bases in the middle. The germline gives CDR1 LNHNV, CDR2 YYDKDF (reference sequence). The CDR3 consists of 12 residues. This chain's CDR3 is CATSTRTGEQFF. Here the CDR3 DNA reads TGTGCCACCAGCACCCGAACAGGAGAGCAGTTCTTC.

V is TRBV5-4 and J is TRBJ2-1; 10 positions match TRBD1. Germline CDR1 reads SGHNT; CDR2 reads YYREEE (reference sequence). Trimming at V came to 0 bases and at J to 8 bases, leaving 2 bases not matched to a gene. The CDR3 has 14 residues. The CDR3: CASSLGQGAYEQFF. Written as DNA, the CDR3 is TGTGCCAGCAGCTTGGGACAGGGGGCGTATGAGCAGTTCTTC.

In its sample, this clonotype was seen a few times. The chain uses TRBV27 and TRBJ1-1; a weak D match, TRBD1 (5 bases). CDR3 size: 11 residues. Trimming removed 4 bases at V and 10 bases at J, with 10 bases between. Germline V gene data show CDR1 as MNHEY and CDR2 as SMNVEV (reference sequence). DNA of the CDR3: TGTGCCAGCAGTTATGGGGGAACAGCTTTCTTT. Its protein is CASSYGGTAFF.

There are a few counts of this clonotype. This chain uses TRBV4-1 with TRBJ2-1; no clear D gene. The germline V gene encodes CDR1 MGHRA and CDR2 YSYEKL. There are 15 residues in the CDR3. V lost 1 base and J lost 10, with 17 bases in between. The CDR3 DNA is TGCGCCAGCAGCCAAGTCGGGCTTCTCGCCCGGGAGCAGTTCTTC. Translated, it gives CASSQVGLLAREQFF.

V usage is TRBV5-6 and J usage is TRBJ1-5; D uncertain. The V end lost 0 bases, the J end lost 6 bases, and 4 bases lay between the germline ends. The CDR3 totals 12 residues. Germline V gene sequence: CDR1 SGHDT, CDR2 YYEEEE. CDR3 in amino acids: CASSLAFQPQHF. CDR3 DNA: TGTGCCAGCAGCTTGGCCTTTCAGCCCCAGCATTTT.

V usage is TRBV28 and J usage is TRBJ2-3; D is undetermined. Looked up from germline, CDR1 is MDHEN and CDR2 is SYDVKM. Trimming removed 2 bases at V and 0 bases at J, with 9 bases between. The CDR3 length is 15 residues. This CDR3 reads CASSLGVASTDTQYF. CDR3 in DNA: TGTGCCAGCAGTTTAGGTGTGGCTAGCACAGATACGCAGTATTTT.

Note on this clonotype: Here the CDR3 omits its conserved ending phenylalanine or tryptophan, so a read error is the likely source. The chain's CDR3 is CASSRGLAGAGELFI. CDR3 coding DNA: TGTGCCAGCAGCCGCGGACTAGCGGGGGCCGGGGAGCTGTTTATT. V gene TRBV12-3 or TRBV12-4 combines with J gene TRBJ2-2; 13 nucleotides align to TRBD2. Trimming at V came to 6 bases and at J to 6 bases, leaving 4 bases not matched to a gene. The CDR3 sequence is 15 residues long.

The chain couples TRBV9 to TRBJ1-1; 8 positions match TRBD1. With V trimmed by 3 bases and J by 8 bases, 6 bases remained unmatched. There are 13 residues in the CDR3. CDR1 is SGDLS and CDR2 is YYNGEE in the germline V gene. The DNA of the CDR3 is TGTGCCAGCAGCGCCCTTCGGGACAGGGAAGCTTTCTTT. The encoded protein is CASSALRDREAFF.